These 10 T cell receptor beta chains were sequenced from one sample in a study of T cell repertoires in ileal Crohn's disease. Indicated time point: inflamed ileum from the surgical specimen. Here immunoSEQ multiplex PCR was the method, and the copy in TCRdb shows in-frame clones only, minus some. This table holds approximately 15,000 clones, about 78% found once. The sequencing input was ileal tissue. These receptors were collected from an adult with Crohn's disease.

This chain links TRBV5-4 with TRBJ1-3, with D perhaps TRBD1 (5 bases). The germline gives CDR1 SGHNT, CDR2 YYREEE (reference sequence). CDR3 length: 15 residues. V gave up 7 bases and J gave up 3 bases, with 17 bases separating them. CDR3 nucleotides: TGTGCCAGCTCAGCGGGGCAAATGGGTGGAAACACCATATATTTT. This gives the protein CASSAGQMGGNTIYF.

This clone was picked up one time. The chain uses TRBV13 and TRBJ2-1, with D maybe TRBD2 (6 bases). With 1 base removed from V and 2 bases from J, the gap between germline ends came to 9 bases. In germline, CDR1 is PRHDT, CDR2 FYEKMQ (reference sequence). The CDR3 extends over 15 amino acids. The chain's CDR3 is CASSLVGGTYNEQFF. CDR3 sequence (DNA): TGTGCCAGCAGCTTAGTGGGGGGTACCTACAATGAGCAGTTCTTC.

The sample holds one count of this clone. The chain couples TRBV7-9 to TRBJ2-7, with D hard to call. V was cut by 1 base and J by 6 bases, with 4 bases left in between. Germline CDR1 and CDR2: SEHNR and FQNEAQ (reference sequence). The CDR3 is made up of 11 amino acids. The CDR3 sequence is CASSLESEQYF. CDR3 nucleotide sequence: TGTGCCAGCAGCTTAGAGAGCGAGCAGTACTTC.

This clone was seen once. The chain employs TRBV20-1 and TRBJ2-1; D is perhaps TRBD1 (5 bases). The germline V gene encodes CDR1 DFQATT and CDR2 SNEGSKA (reference sequence). V was pared by 0 bases and J by 12 bases, with 9 bases between. The CDR3 consists of 11 residues. The CDR3 DNA reads as TGCAGTGCTAGAGACAGGGTTGGGCAGTTCTTC. This codes for CSARDRVGQFF.

The chain uses TRBV27 and TRBJ2-3; a weak D match, TRBD1 (7 bases). The CDR3 is made up of 15 amino acids. Germline CDR1 MNHEY, CDR2 SMNVEV (reference sequence). Deletions cut 5 bases from V and 5 bases from J, with 17 bases between. CDR3 DNA sequence: TGTGCCAGCAGTCCGACCAGGGGGGAGGAAGATACGCAGTATTTT. Amino acids: CASSPTRGEEDTQYF.

The rearrangement joins TRBV6-6 to TRBJ1-2, with 8 bases aligning to TRBD1. V lost 5 bases, J lost 0 bases, and 2 bases stayed unmatched. The CDR3 totals 14 residues. CDR1 MNHNY and CDR2 SVGAGI come from the germline V gene (reference sequence). DNA for the CDR3: TGTGCCAGCAGTATACAGGGGGCTAACTATGGCTACACCTTC. Translating gives CASSIQGANYGYTF.

The gene calls are TRBV5-1 and TRBJ2-7; TRBD2 is a possible D gene (6 bases). The CDR3 is 13 amino acids. Germline V lookup: CDR1 SGHRS, CDR2 YFSETQ. Trimming shortened V by 3 bases and J by 5 bases, and 12 bases separated the two germline ends. The CDR3, as DNA: TGCGCCAGCAGCTGGCGACTAGGTGACGAGCAGTACTTC. It translates to CASSWRLGDEQYF.

The gene calls are TRBV15 and TRBJ1-3; unclear D gene. Trimming shortened V by 6 bases and J by 3 bases, and 9 bases separated the two germline ends. CDR1 and CDR2 from the germline V gene are LNHNV and YYDKDF (reference sequence). The CDR3 is 13 amino acids. The CDR3 nucleotides are TGTGCCACCAGAAGGAGCCTTGGAAACACCATATATTTT. Protein sequence: CATRRSLGNTIYF. The full variable domain, completed using reference TRBV15 and TRBJ1-3, is DAMVIQNPRYQVTQFGKPVTLSCSQTLNHNVMYWYQQKSSQAPKLLFHYYDKDFNNEADTPDNFQSRRPNTSFCFLDIRSPGLGDTAMYLCATRRSLGNTIYFGEGSWLTVV.

V gene TRBV13 combines with J gene TRBJ2-2; D uncertain. Trimming cost V 10 bases and J 4 bases, with 7 bases left between them. Germline V lookup: CDR1 PRHDT, CDR2 FYEKMQ (reference sequence). The CDR3 is made up of 11 amino acids. CDR3 coding DNA: TGTGCCACCCATATCACCGGGGAGCTGTTTTTT. Translating gives CATHITGELFF. The full variable domain, in which reference TRBV13 and TRBJ2-2 provide the parts outside the CDR3, is AAGVIQSPRHLIKEKRETATLKCYPIPRHDTVYWYQQGPGQDPQFLISFYEKMQSDKGSIPDRFSAQQFSDYHSELNMSSLELGDSALYFCATHITGELFFGEGSRLTVL.

The genes are TRBV5-1 and TRBJ1-1; D unclear. CDR1 and CDR2 from the germline V gene are SGHRS and YFSETQ. Between the trimmed V and J ends, which lost 1 base and 0 bases, there was a span of 10 bases. This CDR3 has 15 residues. CDR3: CASSLTGKMNTEAFF. In nucleotides, the CDR3 is TGCGCCAGCAGCTTGACCGGCAAAATGAACACTGAAGCTTTCTTT.